This T cell receptor beta chain was captured by sequencing in a study of cytomegalovirus exposure and HLA in healthy donors. The study ran its PCR with 60 Vbeta and 13 Jbeta primers. The protocol was immunoSEQ multiplex PCR, while the TCRdb copy is restricted to in-frame clones and leaves out a portion. The table lists about 100,000 clones, more than 75% of them singletons, with approximately 3.6% in the top ten. This CDR3 is 13 amino acids long. V was cut by 5 bases and J by 0 bases, with 7 bases left in between. The germline gives CDR1 SGHVS, CDR2 FQNEAQ. The specimen was PBMCs. V usage is TRBV7-8 and J usage is TRBJ1-1; no clear D. This clonotype was obtained from a woman aged 45-60 years in good health and CMV-seropositive. The CDR3 DNA reads TGTGCCAGCAGCCGGGTCATGAACACTGAAGCTTTCTTT. Amino acid sequence: CASSRVMNTEAFF. Together with reference TRBV7-8 and TRBJ1-1, the CDR3 gives the full variable domain: GAGVSQSPRYKVAKRGQDVALRCDPISGHVSLFWYQQALGQGPEFLTYFQNEAQLDKSGLPSDRFFAERPEGSVSTLKIQRTQQEDSAVYLCASSRVMNTEAFFGQGTRLTVV.